This TCR beta chain was captured in a study of Ad26.COV2.S vaccination and SARS-CoV-2 variants. V lost 1 base, J lost 0 bases, and 13 bases lay in between. There are 16 residues in the CDR3. Looked up from germline, CDR1 is LNHDA and CDR2 is SQIVND (reference sequence). The sample's treatment: some 20 received Ad26.COV2.S at low or high dose, single or two shots; roughly five received placebo; per-sample allocation not given. Samples analyzed were those drawn on day 63 after the first vaccine or placebo injection. Repertoires were generated with immunoSEQ multiplex PCR, while TCRdb's copy carries only in-frame clones and drops some. The sample yields a few hundred thousand clones, 87% seen once.

The input for sequencing was peripheral blood, taken in a trial of Ad26.COV2.S vaccine versus placebo. This chain joins TRBV19 and TRBJ2-7; D possibly uses TRBD1 or TRBD2 (6 bases each). This sequence originates from a person aged 18-60 years who received the Ad26.COV2.S COVID-19 vaccine or a placebo. The CDR3 DNA reads as TGTGCCAGTAGTATAGGTTGGGGGGCGAGCTCCTACGAGCAGTACTTC. Protein: CASSIGWGASSYEQYF.